Following are 2 T cell receptor beta chains from one sample sequenced in a study of CD8+ T cells in alopecia areata (dated by TCRdb to 2016 to 2018). The method was the immunoSEQ multiplex PCR assay. To provide template for TCR sequencing, every sample had RNA extracted and reverse transcribed into cDNA. In TCRdb, the immuneACCESS table is reduced to in-frame sequences with V and J assigned. These tables do not hold every clone; where another copy was compared, an unresolved V gene accounts for under half, and the others remain unexplained. The sample profile shows around 190,000 clones; approximately 60% of them were found once. The ten largest clones represent approximately 4.9% of the sample. Sequences were obtained from CD8+ T cells sorted from blood. The source is a human donor in good health.

In its sample, this clone was seen once. The V and J genes are TRBV5-1 and TRBJ2-7, with D hard to call. Germline CDR1 and CDR2: SGHRS and YFSETQ. V shed 0 bases and J shed 0 bases, with 7 bases lying between them. The CDR3 covers 14 residues. The CDR3 DNA reads TGCGCCAGCAGCTTGGGGGTGAGCTCCTACGAGCAGTACTTC. This encodes CASSLGVSSYEQYF.

The rearrangement joins TRBV11-2 to TRBJ2-3; 7 positions match TRBD2. Germline CDR1 reads SGHAT; CDR2 reads FQNNGV. With V trimmed by 6 bases and J by 0 bases, 6 bases remained unmatched. CDR3 size: 15 residues. The DNA for the CDR3 is TGTGCCAGCAGATTGACTAGCAGTAGCACAGATACGCAGTATTTT. This translates into CASRLTSSSTDTQYF. Complete variable domain (other parts from reference TRBV11-2 and TRBJ2-3): EAGVAQSPRYKIIEKRQSVAFWCNPISGHATLYWYQQILGQGPKLLIQFQNNGVVDDSQLPKDRFSAERLKGVDSTLKIQPAKLEDSAVYLCASRLTSSSTDTQYFGPGTRLTVL.